This T cell receptor (beta chain) appears in the sequencing data of a study of blood T cell repertoires in COVID-19. At the level of the study: PBMCs, B-cell-depleted T cells, or T cells provided the cDNA or gDNA that made up the material.

Germline V gene data show CDR1 as LGHDT and CDR2 as YNNKEL (reference sequence). With V trimmed by 4 bases and J by 4 bases, 6 bases remained unmatched. The CDR3 totals 16 residues. Assay used: immunoSEQ multiplex PCR; TCRdb lists only in-frame clones, some missing. The repertoire has fewer than 50,000 clones, nearly 80% of them found once; the top ten carry around 20%. The chain is built from TRBV3-1 (or the pseudogene TRBV3-2) and TRBJ1-4; 10 nucleotides match TRBD1. The receptor comes from a man aged 70 or older with acute or convalescent COVID-19. The sample comprised peripheral blood. CDR3 sequence (DNA): TGTGCCAGCAGCCCTTCGACAGGGGGCGGTAATGAAAAACTGTTTTTT. It yields the protein CASSPSTGGGNEKLFF.